One sample yielded the 25 T cell receptor beta chains listed below, sequenced in a study of blood T cell repertoires in COVID-19 (dated by TCRdb to between 2020 and 2021). Library preparation was by the immunoSEQ multiplex PCR assay. TCRdb carries this immuneACCESS record with in-frame sequences only. Its versions omit some clonotypes, under half of them owing to an unresolved V gene in the studies checked, with the rest unexplained. For this sample the table gives 120,000 or so clones, of which around three quarters were detected only once. The ten largest account for about a sixth of the sample. Input material: peripheral blood. The receptors stem from a man aged 60 to 75 with active or convalescent COVID-19.

The CDR3 DNA sequence: TGTGCCAGCAGTCCCGGGACAGGGGCCGGCTATGGCTACACCTTC. The encoded protein is CASSPGTGAGYGYTF. This chain connects TRBV7-2 to TRBJ1-2; 10 bases agree with TRBD1. The CDR3 contains 15 residues. With 6 bases clipped from V and 4 bases from J, the junction kept 8 bases outside the gene matches. From germline, CDR1 is SGHTA and CDR2 FQGNSA.

The V and J genes are TRBV23-1 and TRBJ2-1; 8 nucleotides align to TRBD2. TRBV23-1 has ORF status, its function being uncertain. The CDR3 loop spans 14 amino acids. Trimming cost V 10 bases and J 7 bases; bases outside gene matches: 12. The CDR3 region is CATIKRELKNEQFF. CDR3 DNA: TGCGCCACCATAAAGCGGGAGTTAAAGAATGAGCAGTTCTTC.

V usage is TRBV7-3 and J usage is TRBJ2-2, with D tentatively TRBD1 (5 bases). This CDR3 contains 13 residues. V was cut by 5 bases and J by 6 bases, with 10 bases left in between. The germline V gene encodes CDR1 SGHTA and CDR2 FQGTGA. The CDR3 sequence: CASSLGAAGELFF. In DNA form, the CDR3 reads TGTGCCAGCAGCCTAGGGGCGGCCGGGGAGCTGTTTTTT.

The chain employs TRBV6-5 and TRBJ2-7; D remains ambiguous. V lost 2 bases, J lost 2 bases, and 13 bases lay in between. Germline lookup yields CDR1 MNHEY and CDR2 SVGAGI. This CDR3 is 15 amino acids long. The CDR3 here is CASSYRFSEPYEQYF. DNA of the CDR3: TGTGCCAGCAGTTACCGATTCAGTGAACCCTACGAGCAGTACTTC.

The chain employs TRBV5-4 and TRBJ1-2; TRBD1 might be the D (6 bases). From germline, CDR1 is SGHNT and CDR2 YYREEE (reference sequence). V gave up 9 bases and J gave up 0 bases, with 18 bases separating them. There are 15 residues in the CDR3. As DNA, the CDR3 is TGTGCCACCTCCGACCAGACAGGTTCTAACTATGGCTACACCTTC. This gives the protein CATSDQTGSNYGYTF.

The chain carries TRBV9 and TRBJ2-7; no clear D gene. CDR1 and CDR2 (germline): SGDLS, YYNGEE. The CDR3 contains 14 residues. Deletions cut 2 bases from V and 3 bases from J, with 12 bases between. In nucleotides, the CDR3 is TGTGCCAGCAGCGTGGATATCGGAGACTACGAGCAGTACTTC. Its protein product is CASSVDIGDYEQYF. Supplemented by reference TRBV9 and TRBJ2-7, the full variable domain reads DSGVTQTPKHLITATGQRVTLRCSPRSGDLSVYWYQQSLDQGLQFLIQYYNGEERAKGNILERFSAQQFPDLHSELNLSSLELGDSALYFCASSVDIGDYEQYFGPGTRLTVT.

CDR3 in amino acids: CASSELAGDNEQFF. The CDR3 coding sequence is TGTGCCAGCAGCGAATTAGCGGGAGACAATGAGCAGTTCTTC. The chain joins TRBV13 to TRBJ2-1, with 9 positions matching TRBD2. CDR3 length equals 14 residues. After removal of 5 bases from V and 5 bases from J, the junction contained 4 bases not matched to a gene. Per the germline V gene, CDR1 is PRHDT and CDR2 is FYEKMQ (reference sequence).

This chain joins TRBV7-3 and TRBJ2-1; 9 bases are shared with TRBD2. CDR3 length: 14 residues. The germline CDR1 and CDR2 sequences are SGHTA and FQGTGA. Losses at the gene ends were 5 bases for V and 9 bases for J; bases not matched to a gene: 8. The CDR3 sequence is CASSAGTSFGEQFF. CDR3 DNA sequence: TGTGCCAGCAGCGCCGGGACTAGCTTCGGTGAGCAGTTCTTC.

This sequence joins TRBV30 and TRBJ2-7, with D possibly being TRBD1 (5 bases). Trimming took 1 base from V and 5 from J, leaving 9 bases between them. Germline V gene lookup returns CDR1 GTSNPN and CDR2 SVGIG (reference sequence). The CDR3 has 12 residues. Here the CDR3 reads CAWSEVGHEQYF. CDR3 DNA sequence: TGTGCCTGGAGTGAGGTGGGGCACGAGCAGTACTTC. The full variable domain, in which reference TRBV30 and TRBJ2-7 provide the parts outside the CDR3, is SQTIHQWPATLVQPVGSPLSLECTVEGTSNPNLYWYRQAAGRGLQLLFYSVGIGQISSEVPQNLSASRPQDRQFILSSKKLLLSDSGFYLCAWSEVGHEQYFGPGTRLTVT.

With respect to this clone: Distinct nucleotide sequences in the sample also encode this CDR3. The chain uses TRBV7-8 and TRBJ2-5, with a possible D match to TRBD1 (6 bases). Germline V gene data show CDR1 as SGHVS and CDR2 as FQNEAQ. The CDR3 is 13 residues long. V was cut by 1 base and J by 3 bases, with 6 bases left in between. The CDR3 region is CASSLGQEETQYF. The CDR3 DNA follows: TGTGCCAGCAGCTTAGGACAGGAAGAGACCCAGTACTTC.

This clone was detected a few times. The rearrangement joins TRBV29-1 to TRBJ1-1, with D possibly being TRBD1 (5 bases). Trimming removed 4 bases from V and 0 bases from J, with 12 bases in between. The CDR3 extends over 14 amino acids. Germline lookup yields CDR1 SQVTM and CDR2 ANQGSEA. The CDR3 loop is CSVVGPAVNTEAFF. In DNA, the CDR3 is TGCAGCGTTGTGGGGCCAGCAGTGAACACTGAAGCTTTCTTT.

The J gene is TRBJ2-2, the V gene TRBV14; TRBD2 might be the D (6 bases). Germline V gene data show CDR1 as SGHDN and CDR2 as FVKESK. Trimming removed 4 bases at V and 2 bases at J, with 14 bases between. CDR3 length: 16 amino acids. The chain's CDR3 is CASSLERVYNTGELFF. Here the CDR3 DNA reads TGTGCCAGCAGCCTTGAGCGGGTTTATAACACCGGGGAGCTGTTTTTT.

This chain uses TRBV12-2 with TRBJ2-7; the listed D gene, TRBD2, was not tested against the DNA. TRBV12-2 represents a pseudogene. CDR3 length equals 15 residues. The CDR3 DNA reads as TGTGCAAGTCGCTTAGAACTAGCGGGAGGAGACGAGCAGTACTTC. Its protein product is CASRLELAGGDEQYF.

The chain is built from TRBV9 and TRBJ1-3; tentatively, D is TRBD1 (5 bases). The V end was cut by 4 bases, the J end by 0 bases, with 14 bases between. Germline V lookup: CDR1 SGDLS, CDR2 YYNGEE. This CDR3 has 16 residues. CDR3 loop: CASSPQGRNSGNTIYF. The CDR3 DNA sequence: TGTGCCAGCAGCCCCCAGGGAAGGAACTCTGGAAACACCATATATTTT.

The chain uses TRBV7-8 and TRBJ2-3, with D uncertain. Per the germline V gene, CDR1 is SGHVS and CDR2 is FQNEAQ. This CDR3 spans 15 amino acids. With 1 base removed from V and 0 bases from J, the gap between germline ends came to 8 bases. The DNA for the CDR3 is TGTGCCAGCAGCTTAGAAGCCTTTAGCACAGATACGCAGTATTTT. Amino acids: CASSLEAFSTDTQYF.

The J gene is TRBJ2-7, the V gene TRBV18, with 9 bases identical to TRBD1. The V gene end was trimmed by 4 bases and the J gene end by 5 bases; junction bases not matched to a gene: 12. This CDR3 has 16 residues. Germline V gene sequence: CDR1 KGHSH, CDR2 LQKENI. The CDR3 sequence is CASSRQGTGTSHEQYF. The CDR3 DNA is TGTGCCAGCTCACGGCAAGGGACAGGGACTTCCCACGAGCAGTACTTC.

This chain joins TRBV19 and TRBJ1-2; 8 nucleotides align to TRBD1. CDR3 length: 15 residues. The germline CDR1 and CDR2 sequences are LNHDA and SQIVND (reference sequence). The J segment lost 2 bases and the V segment lost 3 bases, leaving 5 bases of the junction unmatched. The CDR3 coding sequence is TGTGCCAGTAGTATGGGGCAGGGGGCAAACTATGGCTACACCTTC. Protein sequence: CASSMGQGANYGYTF.

The chain employs TRBV30 and TRBJ2-1, with TRBD2 matching 11 bases. This CDR3 spans 14 amino acids. Trimming at V came to 2 bases and at J to 7 bases, leaving 4 bases not matched to a gene. Germline V gene sequence: CDR1 GTSNPN, CDR2 SVGIG (reference sequence). CDR3 sequence: CAWSTSSGRNEQFF. CDR3 nucleotide sequence: TGTGCCTGGAGTACGTCTAGCGGGAGGAATGAGCAGTTCTTC.

A few counts support this clone. J is TRBJ1-6 and V is TRBV7-2; perhaps TRBD1 as D (5 bases). V lost 7 bases and J 6 bases, leaving 19 bases between the germline ends. CDR1 is SGHTA and CDR2 is FQGNSA in the germline V gene. The CDR3 is 16 amino acids. The chain's CDR3 is CASILQAGISNSPLHF. CDR3 DNA sequence: TGTGCCAGCATCCTTCAGGCAGGGATAAGTAATTCACCCCTCCACTTT.

The CDR3 DNA sequence: TGTGCCAGCAGCGCGGGACAGGGGGCGGGCGAGACCCAGTACTTC. Translating it yields CASSAGQGAGETQYF. This sequence joins TRBV11-2 and TRBJ2-5; TRBD1 matches at 12 bases. This CDR3 has 15 residues. Germline V gives CDR1 SGHAT, CDR2 FQNNGV. V dropped 5 bases and J dropped 5; count of bases not matched to a gene: 6.

The chain has TRBV7-8 and TRBJ1-5, with a tentative D call TRBD1 (5 bases). CDR1 is SGHVS and CDR2 is FQNEAQ in the germline V gene. The CDR3 has 16 amino acids. Trimming took off 3 bases at V and 4 bases at J, with 16 bases between the two ends. The CDR3 region is CASSFSYRRRNQPQHF. The CDR3 DNA reads as TGTGCCAGCAGCTTCTCCTACAGGAGAAGAAATCAGCCCCAGCATTTT.

This chain links TRBV3-1 (or the pseudogene TRBV3-2) with TRBJ2-7; TRBD2 matches 12 bases. The J segment lost 6 bases and the V segment lost 5 bases, leaving 2 bases of the junction unmatched. The CDR3 sequence is 13 residues long. The germline V gene encodes CDR1 LGHDT and CDR2 YNNKEL (reference sequence). CDR3 nucleotide sequence: TGTGCCAGCAGCTGGACTAGCGGGATCGAGCAGTACTTC. Its protein product is CASSWTSGIEQYF.

This clone appeared once. V usage is TRBV5-1 and J usage is TRBJ1-6; D possibly corresponds to TRBD1 (6 bases). This CDR3 region has 12 residues. The V gene's germline CDR1 is SGHRS and CDR2 YFSETQ. The V and J ends lost 7 bases and 7 bases respectively, with 9 bases between them. The CDR3, as DNA: TGCGCCAGCGGCCAGGGGAATTCACCCCTCCACTTT. This codes for CASGQGNSPLHF.

V usage is TRBV7-9 and J usage is TRBJ2-3, with a tentative D call TRBD2 (6 bases). The CDR3 runs to 16 residues. The germline CDR1 and CDR2 sequences are SEHNR and FQNEAQ (reference sequence). Trimming took 4 bases from V and 1 from J, leaving 15 bases between them. This CDR3 reads CASSSRDSGGTDTQYF. In DNA form, the CDR3 reads TGTGCCAGCAGCTCCCGGGATAGCGGTGGCACAGATACGCAGTATTTT.

V usage is TRBV23-1 and J usage is TRBJ2-6; possibly TRBD1 for D (7 bases). TRBV23-1 is flagged as an ORF with uncertain function. The CDR3 length is 19 residues. The V and J ends lost 7 bases and 0 bases respectively, with 22 bases between them. This chain's CDR3 is CASTPGGTGATSGANVLTF. In nucleotides, the CDR3 is TGCGCCAGCACCCCCGGGGGAACAGGGGCTACCTCTGGGGCCAACGTCCTGACTTTC.